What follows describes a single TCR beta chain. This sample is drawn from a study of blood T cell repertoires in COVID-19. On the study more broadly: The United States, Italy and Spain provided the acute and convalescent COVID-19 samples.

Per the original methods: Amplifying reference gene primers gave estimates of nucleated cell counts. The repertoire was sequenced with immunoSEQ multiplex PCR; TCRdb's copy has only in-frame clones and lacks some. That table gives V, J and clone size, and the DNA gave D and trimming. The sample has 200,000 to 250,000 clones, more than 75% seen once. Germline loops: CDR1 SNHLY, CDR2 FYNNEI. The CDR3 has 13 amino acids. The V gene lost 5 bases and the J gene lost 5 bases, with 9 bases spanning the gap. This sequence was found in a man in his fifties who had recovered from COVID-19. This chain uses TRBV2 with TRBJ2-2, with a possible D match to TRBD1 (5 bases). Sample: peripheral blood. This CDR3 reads CASSYTGTGELFF. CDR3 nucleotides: TGTGCCAGCAGTTATACAGGTACCGGGGAGCTGTTTTTT.